Detailed here is one T cell receptor (beta chain). Its antigen has not been determined. Base qualities are missing; no much larger clone stands one base away. The junction carries 12 bases between V and J, which are trimmed by 6 bases and 1 base respectively. The CDR3 numbers 14 residues from cysteine through phenylalanine. CDR3 DNA is the only sequence kept; it has 42 bases, read in frame from the first base. PBMCs were isolated by Ficoll-Paque density gradient centrifugation. The sample comes from a study of T-cell memory formation after mild COVID-19 (dated by TCRdb to 2020 to 2023). Concerning the study at large: TCR sequence clusters from the two donors were found to be largely donor specific. Longitudinal TCRalpha and TCRbeta repertoire sequencing tracked T-cell clones expanding and contracting after mild COVID-19 in a couple of donors. The cohort comprised two young, previously healthy adult volunteers, one female and one male. The investigation overall reported the following: The study included only a couple of mild cases, and larger cohorts that include severe cases with pre-infection samples were judged to be necessary. Clones that contracted from day 15 to 85 showed balanced CD4/CD8 phenotypes, whereas a second wave of clones that expanded from day 15 to 37 leaned towards CD4+. Some responding clones were detected in pre-infection memory, which suggested that pre-existing cross-reactive memory T cells had joined the SARS-CoV-2 response. Whether the second-wave clones peaking on day 37 were SARS-CoV-2 specific was not confirmed. Contracting CD4+ clones were found mainly in CM and EM memory subsets, while CD8+ clones were enriched in EMRA.

TCRdb names Illumina NovaSeq 6000 as the instrument used. Using 5'RACE with constant-segment primers, TCRalpha and TCRbeta cDNA libraries were constructed, with sample barcodes and unique molecular identifiers added in the process. Trizol reagent was used to extract RNA from every sample. Amplification of the libraries took two PCR steps, and the second step added a second sample barcode plus Illumina TruSeq adapters. The libraries were sequenced on an Illumina NovaSeq using 2 x 150 bp paired-end reads. In the original analysis: Reads were demultiplexed and collapsed into UMI-guided consensus sequences with migec v1.2.7. With mixcr v2.1.11, UMI consensuses were aligned to TRA and TRB V and J templates and assembled into clonotypes. A clonotype was counted as expanded or contracted only when both edgeR and NoisET called the clonotype significant, with the noise models trained on biological replicates. For edgeR calls, a false discovery rate-adjusted p below 0.01 and a log2 fold-change threshold of 1 were applied. As an exploratory analysis of dynamics, max-normalized trajectories of the 1000 most abundant clonotypes were examined with PCA combined with hierarchical clustering. The CD4 or CD8 phenotype of responding clones was assigned using the separately sequenced CD4+ and CD8+ repertoires. TCRdb reprocessed the public reads (quality trimming at Q25 with fastp, clone calling with MiXCR) and kept in-frame beta chains. When rows share a CDR3 protein, they turn into one entry using the most common DNA and genes. It is TCRdb's table, rather than the study itself, that gives the V and J calls and clone size. Across this sample there are some 69,000 distinct CDR3 sequences, with 16% seen only once. The ten largest clones represent around 31% of the sample.

Source material: PBMCs or a T cell subset sorted from them (not recorded which). The receptor comes from an adult woman who had mild COVID-19 (a few samples of this study predate the infection). The sample titles of this study are shuffled in the database, so cell type and time point are left out; the donor was told from shared clones. The sequence is built from TRBV12-3 or TRBV12-4 and TRBJ1-1; too little of a D gene remains to name it. This receptor has the CDR3 CASRPRTKNTEAFF. The DNA reads as follows: TGTGCCAGCAGGCCACGGACGAAGAACACTGAAGCTTTCTTT.